This TCR beta chain was sequenced in a study of blood T cells in healthy people across ages. The V and J ends lost 5 bases and 4 bases, in that order; junction bases with no gene match: 6. This CDR3 comprises 14 residues. This clonotype was picked up many times. Its specificity is unknown. Regarding the study as a whole: While age rose, TCR beta diversity per million T cells dropped in a roughly linear way.

The use of a sample-barcoded 5' primer and a J-beta primer mix characterized a second PCR of roughly 7 to 12 cycles. Every cDNA molecule carried a tag from a template-switch adaptor bearing 12 random nucleotides. One entry per CDR3 protein results from TCRdb running MiXCR on the 5' RACE reads. The table lists 910,000 or so distinct CDR3 sequences, about 51% of them singletons. Sequencing input: blood. This chain links TRBV12-3 or TRBV12-4 with TRBJ2-7; 9 nucleotides align to TRBD2. The sequence came from a woman aged 55-69 years in good health. CDR3 protein: CASSPRLAVYEQYF. Written as DNA, the CDR3 is TGTGCCAGCAGTCCCCGACTAGCGGTATACGAGCAGTACTTC.